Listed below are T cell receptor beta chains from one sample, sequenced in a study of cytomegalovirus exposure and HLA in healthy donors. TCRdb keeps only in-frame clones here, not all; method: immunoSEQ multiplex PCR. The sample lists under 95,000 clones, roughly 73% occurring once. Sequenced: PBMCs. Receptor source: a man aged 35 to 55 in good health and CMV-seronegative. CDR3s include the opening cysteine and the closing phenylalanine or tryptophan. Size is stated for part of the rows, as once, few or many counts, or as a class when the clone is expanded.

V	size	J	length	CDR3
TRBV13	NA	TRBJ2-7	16	CASSSGGGAREYEQYF
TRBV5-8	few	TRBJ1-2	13	CASSSDRIYGYTF
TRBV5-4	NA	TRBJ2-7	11	CASSNTYEQYF
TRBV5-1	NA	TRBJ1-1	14	CASSLSVGSTEAFF
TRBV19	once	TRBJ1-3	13	CASRAVPGNTIYF
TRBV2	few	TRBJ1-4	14	CASSARGLLEKLFF
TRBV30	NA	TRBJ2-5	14	CAWSRGLGAETQYF
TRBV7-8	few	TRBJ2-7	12	CASSPHTYEQYF
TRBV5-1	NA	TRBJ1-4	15	CASSRNQGTNEKLFF
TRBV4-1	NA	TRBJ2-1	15	CASSPGLAFVDEQFF
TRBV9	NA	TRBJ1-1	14	CASSISPENTEAFF
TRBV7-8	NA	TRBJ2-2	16	CASSSPPYSYTGELFF
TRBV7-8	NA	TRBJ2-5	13	CASSGGRQETQYF
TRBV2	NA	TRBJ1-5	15	CASSGGTGGNQPQHF
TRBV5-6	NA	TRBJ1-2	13	CASSSRGSTGYTF
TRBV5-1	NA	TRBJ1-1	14	CASSGQGDGTEAFF
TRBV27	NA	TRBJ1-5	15	CASRYPGGRNQPQHF
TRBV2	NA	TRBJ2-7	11	CASSGGTGKYF
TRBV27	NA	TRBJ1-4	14	CASSFTGVDEKLFF
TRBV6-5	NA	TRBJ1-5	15	CASSPQGLGNQPQHF
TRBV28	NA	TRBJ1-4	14	CASSPRDRDEKLFF
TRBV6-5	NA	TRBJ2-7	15	CASSSAGTTVYEQYF
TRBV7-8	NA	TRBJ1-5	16	CASSLSTQGASQPQHF
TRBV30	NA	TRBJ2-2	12	CAWSVAAGELFF
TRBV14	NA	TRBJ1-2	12	CASSQEAVGYTF
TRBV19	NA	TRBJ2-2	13	CASSTRDTGELFF
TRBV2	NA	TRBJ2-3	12	CASNPGTDTQYF
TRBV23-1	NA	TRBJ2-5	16	CASSPRLASSQETQYF
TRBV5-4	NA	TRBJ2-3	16	CASSLGVRSSTDTQYF
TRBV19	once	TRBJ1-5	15	CASSIGQPSTQPQHF
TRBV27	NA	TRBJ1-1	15	CASSWRGQLGTEAFF
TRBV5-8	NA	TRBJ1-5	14	CASSHGQSNQPQHF
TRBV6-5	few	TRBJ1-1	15	CASSYRDRGNTEAFF
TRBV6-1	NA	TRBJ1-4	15	CASSGTGHVDEKLFF
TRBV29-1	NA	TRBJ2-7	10	CSVGQDEQYF
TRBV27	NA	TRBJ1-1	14	CASSLGQGNTEAFF
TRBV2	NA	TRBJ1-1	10	CASSTAEAFF
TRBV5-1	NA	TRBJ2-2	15	CASREVGANTGELFF
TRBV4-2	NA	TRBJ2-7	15	CASSQDGTGPYEQYF
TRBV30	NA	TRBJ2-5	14	CAWSVLAGEETQYF
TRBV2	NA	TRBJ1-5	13	CASETGVSQPQHF
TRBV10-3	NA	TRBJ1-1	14	CAISGTGTDTEAFF
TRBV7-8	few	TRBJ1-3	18	CASSPKRDRGGSGNTIYF
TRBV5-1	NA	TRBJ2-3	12	CASSPEGRGPYF
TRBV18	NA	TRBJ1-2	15	CASSPPGQLFYGYTF
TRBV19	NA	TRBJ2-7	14	CASSSASAVYEQYF